Each of the 2 T cell receptor beta chains below was sequenced from the same sample in a study of blood T cell repertoires in COVID-19. Sequencing was performed with immunoSEQ multiplex PCR; in TCRdb, only in-frame clones are kept and a portion is missing. The sample records 60,000 to 75,000 clones, around 86% being singletons. The sequencing sample was made of peripheral blood. The receptor set was obtained from a man aged 25-45 years with acute or convalescent COVID-19.

For the CDR3, the DNA is TGTGCCAGCAGCATAACAGGGGCCCCAAAAACCCAGTACTTC. Protein product: CASSITGAPKTQYF. This rearrangement joins TRBV5-4 to TRBJ2-5, with 7 bases matching TRBD1. V shed 4 bases, J shed 8 bases, and the junction held 11 bases outside the gene matches. This CDR3 spans 14 amino acids. Per germline, CDR1 SGHNT and CDR2 YYREEE (reference sequence).

The chain employs TRBV7-2 and TRBJ2-7; 12 nucleotides align to TRBD1. Trimming cost V 5 bases and J 4 bases; bases outside gene matches: 6. The CDR3 is 15 residues long. CDR1 is SGHTA, CDR2 FQGNSA, per germline. For the CDR3, the DNA is TGTGCCAGCAGCCAGGTGGGACAGGGGGCTTACGAGCAGTACTTC. This translates into CASSQVGQGAYEQYF.